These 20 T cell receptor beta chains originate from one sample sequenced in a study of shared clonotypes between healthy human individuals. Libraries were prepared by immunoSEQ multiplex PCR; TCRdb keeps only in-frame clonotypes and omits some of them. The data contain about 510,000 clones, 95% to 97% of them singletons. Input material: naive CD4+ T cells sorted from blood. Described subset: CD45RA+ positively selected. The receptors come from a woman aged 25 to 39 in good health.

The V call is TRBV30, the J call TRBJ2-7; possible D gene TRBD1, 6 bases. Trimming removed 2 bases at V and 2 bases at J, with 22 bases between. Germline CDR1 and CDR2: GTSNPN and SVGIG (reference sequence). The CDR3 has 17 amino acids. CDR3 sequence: CAWSRWRTTGIPYEQYF. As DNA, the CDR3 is TGTGCCTGGAGTCGATGGAGGACCACAGGGATCCCCTACGAGCAGTACTTC.

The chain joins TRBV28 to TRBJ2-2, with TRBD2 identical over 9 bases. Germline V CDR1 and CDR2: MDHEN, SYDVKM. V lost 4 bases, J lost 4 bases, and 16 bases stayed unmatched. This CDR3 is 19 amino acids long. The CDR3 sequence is CASSSPSPGLAGATGELFF. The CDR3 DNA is TGTGCCAGCAGTTCACCGAGCCCCGGTTTAGCGGGAGCCACCGGGGAGCTGTTTTTT. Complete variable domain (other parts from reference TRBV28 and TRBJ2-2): DVKVTQSSRYLVKRTGEKVFLECVQDMDHENMFWYRQDPGLGLRLIYFSYDVKMKEKGDIPEGYSVSREKKERFSLILESASTNQTSMYLCASSSPSPGLAGATGELFFGEGSRLTVL.

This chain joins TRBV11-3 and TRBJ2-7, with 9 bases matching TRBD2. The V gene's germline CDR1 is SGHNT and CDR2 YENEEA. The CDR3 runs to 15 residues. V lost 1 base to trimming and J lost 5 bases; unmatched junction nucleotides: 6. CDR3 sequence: CASSLVAGGPHEQYF. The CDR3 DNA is TGTGCCAGCAGCTTAGTCGCGGGAGGGCCCCACGAGCAGTACTTC.

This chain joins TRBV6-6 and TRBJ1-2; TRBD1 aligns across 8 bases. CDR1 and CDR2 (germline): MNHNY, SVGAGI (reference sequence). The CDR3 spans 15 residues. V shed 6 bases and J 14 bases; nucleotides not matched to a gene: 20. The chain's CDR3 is CASSQGQVTPMAGTF. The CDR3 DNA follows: TGTGCCAGCAGCCAGGGACAGGTGACGCCTATGGCTGGGACCTTC.

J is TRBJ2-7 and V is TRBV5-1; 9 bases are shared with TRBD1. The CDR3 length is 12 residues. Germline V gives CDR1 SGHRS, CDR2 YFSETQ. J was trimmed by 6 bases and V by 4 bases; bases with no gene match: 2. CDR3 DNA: TGCGCCAGCAGCCTGGACAGGGGCGAGCAGTACTTC. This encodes CASSLDRGEQYF.

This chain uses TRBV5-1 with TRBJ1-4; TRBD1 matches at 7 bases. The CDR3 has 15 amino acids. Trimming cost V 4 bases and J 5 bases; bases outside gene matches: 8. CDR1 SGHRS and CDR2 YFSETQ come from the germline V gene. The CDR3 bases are TGCGCCAGCAGCAGGGAGACAGGGTTGAATGAAAAACTGTTTTTT. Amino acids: CASSRETGLNEKLFF.

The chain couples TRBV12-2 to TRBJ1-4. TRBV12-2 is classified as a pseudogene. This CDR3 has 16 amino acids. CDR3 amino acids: CASRGYPGLGNEKLFF. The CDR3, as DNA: TGTGCAAGTCGCGGTTATCCGGGGCTCGGTAATGAAAAACTGTTTTTT.

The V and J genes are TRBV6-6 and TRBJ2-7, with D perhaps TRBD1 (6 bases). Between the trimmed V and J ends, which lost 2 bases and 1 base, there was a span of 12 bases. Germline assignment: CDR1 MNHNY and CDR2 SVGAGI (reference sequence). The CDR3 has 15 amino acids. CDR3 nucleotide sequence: TGTGCCAGCAGTTACCGGGACATACCTTCCTACGAGCAGTACTTC. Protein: CASSYRDIPSYEQYF.

The CDR3 DNA reads as TGTGCCAGCAGCGCAGCGGGAGAGTCCTACAATGAGCAGTTCTTC. Translation gives CASSAAGESYNEQFF. This chain links TRBV9 with TRBJ2-1; 8 positions agree with TRBD2. The CDR3 contains 15 residues. The ends lost 3 bases at V and 1 base at J; junction bases unmatched: 3. Germline CDR1 reads SGDLS; CDR2 reads YYNGEE.

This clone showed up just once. Here the CDR3 DNA reads TGTGCCAGCAGTTACTATGGATCTGGGACAGGACAATCCTACGAGCAGTACTTC. It encodes CASSYYGSGTGQSYEQYF. The chain employs TRBV28 and TRBJ2-7; 8 nucleotides agree with TRBD1. This CDR3 contains 18 residues. The V segment lost 4 bases and the J segment 1 base; nucleotides outside the gene matches: 15. Germline CDR1 MDHEN, CDR2 SYDVKM.

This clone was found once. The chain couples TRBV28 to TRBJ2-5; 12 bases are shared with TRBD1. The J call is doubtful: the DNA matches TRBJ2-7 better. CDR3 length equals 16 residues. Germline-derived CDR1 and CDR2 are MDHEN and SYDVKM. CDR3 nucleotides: TGTGCCAGCAGTTTATCGGGGACAGGGGGCCCCTACGAGCAGTACTTC. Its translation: CASSLSGTGGPYEQYF.

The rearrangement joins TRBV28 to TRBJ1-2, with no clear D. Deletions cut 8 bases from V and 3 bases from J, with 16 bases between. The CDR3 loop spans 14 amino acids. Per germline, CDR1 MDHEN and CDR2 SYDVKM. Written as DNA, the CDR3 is TGTGCCAGCCGGACCGCCGTTAGAGACTATGGCTACACCTTC. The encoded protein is CASRTAVRDYGYTF.

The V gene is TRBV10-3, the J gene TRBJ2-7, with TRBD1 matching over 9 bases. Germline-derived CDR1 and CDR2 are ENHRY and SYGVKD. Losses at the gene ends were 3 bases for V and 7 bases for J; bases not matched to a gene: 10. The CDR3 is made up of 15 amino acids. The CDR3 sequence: CAISDRDRVTLEQYF. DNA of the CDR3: TGTGCCATCAGTGACCGGGACAGGGTAACCCTGGAGCAGTACTTC.

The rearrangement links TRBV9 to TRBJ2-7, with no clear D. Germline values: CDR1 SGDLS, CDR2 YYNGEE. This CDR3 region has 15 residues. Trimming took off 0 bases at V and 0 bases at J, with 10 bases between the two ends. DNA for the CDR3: TGTGCCAGCAGCGTAGCGAAGCCCCACTCCTACGAGCAGTACTTC. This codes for CASSVAKPHSYEQYF.

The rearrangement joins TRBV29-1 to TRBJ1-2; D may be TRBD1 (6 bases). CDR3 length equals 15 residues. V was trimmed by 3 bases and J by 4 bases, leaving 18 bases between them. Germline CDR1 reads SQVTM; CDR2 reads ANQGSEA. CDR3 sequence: CSVENSGTPLYGYTF. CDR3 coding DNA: TGCAGCGTTGAGAACTCCGGGACACCGCTCTATGGCTACACCTTC.

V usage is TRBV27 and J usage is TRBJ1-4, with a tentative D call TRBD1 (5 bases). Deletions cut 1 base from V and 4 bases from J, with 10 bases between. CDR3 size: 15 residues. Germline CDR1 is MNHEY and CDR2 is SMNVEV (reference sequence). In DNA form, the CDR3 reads TGTGCCAGCAGTTTATATGGGGCAGGTAATGAAAAACTGTTTTTT. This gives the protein CASSLYGAGNEKLFF.

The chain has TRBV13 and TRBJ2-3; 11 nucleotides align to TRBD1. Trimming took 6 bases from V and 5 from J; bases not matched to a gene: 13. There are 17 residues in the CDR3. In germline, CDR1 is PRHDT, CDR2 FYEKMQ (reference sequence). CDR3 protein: CASSLTLGQGEKDTQYF. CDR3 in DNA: TGTGCCAGCAGTCTAACTTTGGGACAGGGGGAAAAAGATACGCAGTATTTT.

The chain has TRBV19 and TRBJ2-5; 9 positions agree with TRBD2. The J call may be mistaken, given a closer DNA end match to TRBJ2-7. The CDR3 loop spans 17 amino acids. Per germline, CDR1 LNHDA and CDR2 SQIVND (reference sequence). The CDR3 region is CASSIEAGGPVSYEQYF. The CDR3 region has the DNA TGTGCCAGTAGTATAGAAGCGGGAGGCCCTGTCTCCTACGAGCAGTACTTC.

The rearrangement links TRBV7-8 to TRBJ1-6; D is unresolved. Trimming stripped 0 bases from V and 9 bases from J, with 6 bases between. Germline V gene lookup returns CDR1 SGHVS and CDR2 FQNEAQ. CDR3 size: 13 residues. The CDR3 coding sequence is TGTGCCAGCAGCTTAGCGCTTCTTTCACCCCTCCACTTT. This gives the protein CASSLALLSPLHF. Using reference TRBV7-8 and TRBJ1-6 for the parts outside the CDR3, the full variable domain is GAGVSQSPRYKVAKRGQDVALRCDPISGHVSLFWYQQALGQGPEFLTYFQNEAQLDKSGLPSDRFFAERPEGSVSTLKIQRTQQEDSAVYLCASSLALLSPLHFGNGTRLTVT.

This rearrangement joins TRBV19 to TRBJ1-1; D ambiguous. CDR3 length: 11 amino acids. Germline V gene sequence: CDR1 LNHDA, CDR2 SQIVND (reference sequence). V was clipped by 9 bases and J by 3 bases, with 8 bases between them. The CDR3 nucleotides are TGTGCCAGCAGGTGGGACACTGAAGCTTTCTTT. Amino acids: CASRWDTEAFF.